Listed here are 20 T cell receptor beta chains from one sample, sequenced in a study of shared clonotypes between healthy human individuals (dated by TCRdb to about 2020). Library preparation was by the immunoSEQ multiplex PCR assay. TCRdb holds this immuneACCESS table with in-frame rearrangements only. Some clones are missing; in checked studies, unresolved V genes explain under half, and the rest has no known cause. The sample table records about 1 million clones; more than 60% of these occur just once. The ten largest clones represent around 1.5% of the sample. Material for sequencing was memory CD4+ T cells sorted from blood. Explained via the paper, the cell subset or site label denotes: CD45RA-negative fraction. Source of these receptors: a man aged 18 to 35 in good health.

This clone was counted once. V gene TRBV15 combines with J gene TRBJ1-2, with 7 bases fitting TRBD1. The length of the CDR3 is 13 residues. The V gene's germline CDR1 is LNHNV and CDR2 YYDKDF (reference sequence). J lost 11 bases, V lost 4 bases, and 10 bases had no gene match. The CDR3 reads CATSKVWDRAYTF. CDR3 nucleotides: TGTGCCACCAGCAAGGTGTGGGACAGAGCATACACCTTC.

V usage is TRBV18 and J usage is TRBJ2-5; tentative D call: TRBD2 (6 bases). The V gene lost 6 bases and the J gene lost 2 bases, with 16 bases spanning the gap. The CDR3 length is 15 residues. CDR1 is KGHSH and CDR2 is LQKENI in the germline V gene. The CDR3 reads CASSPGDFRQETQYF. The CDR3 DNA reads as TGTGCCAGCTCCCCGGGAGACTTTAGGCAAGAGACCCAGTACTTC.

This sequence joins TRBV7-9 and TRBJ2-3; 7 bases agree with TRBD2. From germline, CDR1 is SEHNR and CDR2 FQNEAQ (reference sequence). This CDR3 is built from 18 residues. V lost 0 bases to trimming and J lost 6 bases; unmatched junction nucleotides: 15. CDR3 DNA: TGTGCCAGCAGCTTAGCGCGGAGTATGGGACTACGCCTTGATACGCAGTATTTT. Protein: CASSLARSMGLRLDTQYF.

The rearrangement uses TRBV6-4 and TRBJ2-3; no clear D gene. The CDR3 is 15 residues long. Trimming left V 5 bases short and J 6 bases short, with 18 bases between. Germline V gene data show CDR1 as MRHNA and CDR2 as SNTAGT. The CDR3 DNA sequence: TGTGCCAGCAGTTCCAACTCAGCAGGCAGGGATACGCAGTATTTT. Translated: CASSSNSAGRDTQYF.

This clone was seen only once. The chain combines TRBV11-2 with TRBJ1-2; D is ambiguous. Per germline, CDR1 SGHAT and CDR2 FQNNGV. The V end lost 1 base, the J end lost 0 bases, and 12 bases lay between the germline ends. The CDR3 sequence is 16 residues long. CDR3: CASSLGFGRANYGYTF. The CDR3 nucleotides read TGTGCCAGCAGCTTAGGTTTCGGCAGAGCTAACTATGGCTACACCTTC.

Worth noting for this clone: Relative to the germline gene, one junction end is altered; a read error may explain this. The genes are TRBV2 and TRBJ2-3; D is unresolved. This CDR3 comprises 14 residues. Germline lookup yields CDR1 SNHLY and CDR2 FYNNEI. The CDR3 here is CASREASSTDTQYF. In DNA form, the CDR3 reads TGTGCCAGCAGGGAAGCTTCTAGCACAGATACGCAGTATTTT.

This chain connects TRBV7-2 to TRBJ2-7, with TRBD2 as a possible D gene (6 bases). The CDR3 has 15 residues. With 1 base removed from V and 4 bases from J, the gap between germline ends came to 14 bases. Germline CDR1 and CDR2: SGHTA and FQGNSA. In nucleotides, the CDR3 is TGTGCCAGCAGCTTAGGCGGGGTAACGGGGTACGAGCAGTACTTC. Translated: CASSLGGVTGYEQYF.

The rearrangement joins TRBV11-3 to TRBJ2-3, with 13 bases lining up with TRBD2. V lost 3 bases to trimming and J lost 2 bases; unmatched junction nucleotides: 5. CDR3 size: 17 residues. The germline gives CDR1 SGHNT, CDR2 YENEEA. The CDR3 region is CASSFRGLAGTTDTQYF. CDR3 nucleotides: TGTGCCAGCAGCTTCCGGGGACTAGCGGGGACCACAGATACGCAGTATTTT. Full variable domain (missing parts from reference TRBV11-3 and TRBJ2-3): EAGVVQSPRYKIIEKKQPVAFWCNPISGHNTLYWYLQNLGQGPELLIRYENEEAVDDSQLPKDRFSAERLKGVDSTLKIQPAELGDSAVYLCASSFRGLAGTTDTQYFGPGTRLTVL.

The rearrangement links TRBV6-5 to TRBJ1-5; 7 nucleotides agree with TRBD1. The CDR3 sequence is 14 residues long. Unmatched junction bases numbered 8, after V lost 8 bases and J lost 4 bases. Germline V gene sequence: CDR1 MNHEY, CDR2 SVGAGI. The CDR3 bases are TGTGCCAGCCGAAGGGCAGGGGGAAATCAGCCCCAGCATTTT. This encodes CASRRAGGNQPQHF.

This clone has just a few counts. The junction does not match germline at one end; this may be a read error. The chain is built from TRBV2 and TRBJ2-3; TRBD2 agrees at 12 bases. Germline V gives CDR1 SNHLY, CDR2 FYNNEI. This CDR3 spans 16 amino acids. The CDR3 region has the DNA TGTGCCAGCAGGGAAGGACTAGCGGGAAGCACAGATACGCAGTATTTT. Protein: CASREGLAGSTDTQYF.

This clone showed up just once. The chain links TRBV19 to TRBJ2-1, with D maybe TRBD1 (5 bases). The CDR3 runs to 13 residues. V gave up 7 bases and J gave up 8 bases, with 15 bases separating them. Per the germline V gene, CDR1 is LNHDA and CDR2 is SQIVND (reference sequence). In DNA, the CDR3 is TGTGCCAGTAATCGACAGTCCGGCGATGAGCAGTTCTTC. Its protein product is CASNRQSGDEQFF.

The V and J genes are TRBV6-1 and TRBJ2-1, with 7 positions matching TRBD1. CDR1 MNHNS and CDR2 SASEGT come from the germline V gene. The CDR3 consists of 15 residues. Trimming took 6 bases from V and 6 from J; bases not matched to a gene: 11. The CDR3, as DNA: TGTGCCAGCAGGGAAATGACAGGGAAACTCAATGAGCAGTTCTTC. Protein product: CASREMTGKLNEQFF.

The chain employs TRBV7-9 and TRBJ2-2, with D hard to call. CDR1 and CDR2 from the germline V gene are SEHNR and FQNEAQ (reference sequence). This CDR3 region has 13 residues. V was cut by 3 bases and J by 6 bases, with 8 bases left in between. CDR3 sequence: CASSFFRPGELFF. DNA of the CDR3: TGTGCCAGCAGCTTCTTTCGCCCCGGGGAGCTGTTTTTT.

This clone was seen once. J is TRBJ1-2 and V is TRBV6-5; D gene unclear. CDR3 length: 16 residues. In germline, CDR1 is MNHEY, CDR2 SVGAGI. V was pared by 0 bases and J by 2 bases, with 13 bases between. The CDR3 here is CASSYSIRALNYGYTF. The CDR3 DNA sequence: TGTGCCAGCAGTTACTCGATTAGAGCCTTGAACTATGGCTACACCTTC.

V gene TRBV5-1 combines with J gene TRBJ2-5; D is unclear. The length of the CDR3 is 11 residues. V was pared by 6 bases and J by 3 bases, with 6 bases between. Germline V lookup: CDR1 SGHRS, CDR2 YFSETQ. The CDR3 region has the DNA TGCGCCAGCACCGATAAAGAGACCCAGTACTTC. Residues: CASTDKETQYF.

This rearrangement joins TRBV27 to TRBJ1-2, with 9 bases fitting TRBD1. There are 15 residues in the CDR3. The V gene end was trimmed by 6 bases and the J gene end by 7 bases; junction bases not matched to a gene: 12. CDR1 and CDR2 from the germline V gene are MNHEY and SMNVEV (reference sequence). The CDR3 bases are TGTGCCAGCAGACTAAAGCCGGGACAGGGATCTGGCTACACCTTC. Translated: CASRLKPGQGSGYTF.

This clone has just one count. The rearrangement joins TRBV19 to TRBJ2-1; D tentatively reads TRBD1 or TRBD2 (5 bases each). The CDR3 contains 17 residues. With 8 bases removed from V and 0 bases from J, the gap between germline ends came to 20 bases. CDR1 and CDR2 from the germline V gene are LNHDA and SQIVND (reference sequence). Written as DNA, the CDR3 is TGTGCCAGTCGGAGAAGAGTAGAGGGGAGCTCCTACAATGAGCAGTTCTTC. Its translation: CASRRRVEGSSYNEQFF. Using reference TRBV19 and TRBJ2-1 for the parts outside the CDR3, the full variable domain is DGGITQSPKYLFRKEGQNVTLSCEQNLNHDAMYWYRQDPGQGLRLIYYSQIVNDFQKGDIAEGYSVSREKKESFPLTVTSAQKNPTAFYLCASRRRVEGSSYNEQFFGPGTRLTVL.

The sample holds a few counts of this clone. The rearrangement uses TRBV6-5 and TRBJ1-1; no clear D. Trimming took off 6 bases at V and 1 base at J, with 12 bases between the two ends. Looked up from germline, CDR1 is MNHEY and CDR2 is SVGAGI. The CDR3 length is 14 residues. CDR3: CASRRPVTNTEAFF. The CDR3 DNA sequence: TGTGCCAGCAGACGACCTGTTACGAACACTGAAGCTTTCTTT.

The chain combines TRBV9 with TRBJ2-2, with 9 bases matching TRBD2. CDR3 length: 18 residues. Germline V gene data show CDR1 as SGDLS and CDR2 as YYNGEE. The ends lost 3 bases at V and 0 bases at J; junction bases unmatched: 9. CDR3 nucleotides: TGTGCCAGCAGCGGCTATAGCGGGAGCTCCTCGAACACCGGGGAGCTGTTTTTT. The encoded protein is CASSGYSGSSSNTGELFF.

The V call is TRBV19, the J call TRBJ1-1; 10 nucleotides line up with TRBD1. The length of the CDR3 is 14 residues. The germline V gene encodes CDR1 LNHDA and CDR2 SQIVND (reference sequence). J lost 5 bases, V lost 7 bases, and 7 bases had no gene match. The CDR3 DNA reads TGTGCCAGTAATGCCGGGACAGGGGTTACTGAAGCTTTCTTT. Translation: CASNAGTGVTEAFF.